Listed here are 32 T cell receptor beta chains from one sample, sequenced in a study of T cell repertoires in cytomegalovirus infection. For these receptors, no antigen is known. From the reads, TCRdb called clonotypes with MiXCR, one entry per CDR3 protein. Altogether 800,000 to 950,000 distinct CDR3 sequences are present, over 25% being singletons, with the ten largest covering 12%. The starting material was cultured CD8+ T cells from PBMCs, obtained from culture after CMV antigen stimulation. The receptors shown here come from a human donor in good health (CMV status not recorded). Some clones in this sample may be carry-over from other donors' samples.

This clonotype was seen only a few times. The chain is built from TRBV6-8 and TRBJ2-3; no reliable D call. Trimming took 2 bases from V and 2 from J, leaving 11 bases between them. Per the germline V gene, CDR1 is MNHGY and CDR2 is SAAAGT. There are 15 residues in the CDR3. In DNA, the CDR3 is TGTGCCAGCAGTTACGGGCCCTTTTTCACAGATACGCAGTATTTT. Its translation is CASSYGPFFTDTQYF.

The J gene is TRBJ2-5, the V gene TRBV5-4, with 8 positions matching TRBD2. The V gene end was trimmed by 0 bases and the J gene end by 1 base; junction bases not matched to a gene: 2. The CDR3 spans 15 residues. Germline CDR1 is SGHNT and CDR2 is YYREEE (reference sequence). CDR3 sequence (DNA): TGTGCCAGCAGCTTGGAGCGGGGGATCCAAGAGACCCAGTACTTC. This sequence encodes CASSLERGIQETQYF.

This rearrangement joins TRBV13 to TRBJ1-1, with 7 bases aligning to TRBD1. The V segment lost 3 bases and the J segment 11 bases; nucleotides outside the gene matches: 9. Germline V lookup: CDR1 PRHDT, CDR2 FYEKMQ (reference sequence). This CDR3 contains 13 residues. The DNA for the CDR3 is TGTGCCAGCAGCTTCCCGACAGGGCAAGATGCTTTCTTT. Translating gives CASSFPTGQDAFF.

This clonotype showed up just once. V usage is TRBV20-1 and J usage is TRBJ2-5, with 7 bases identical to TRBD1. The CDR3 is 14 amino acids. CDR1 is DFQATT and CDR2 is SNEGSKA in the germline V gene (reference sequence). Trimming cost V 5 bases and J 5 bases; bases outside gene matches: 11. CDR3 region: CSAPPGQEMETQYF. The CDR3 DNA follows: TGCAGTGCTCCTCCCGGACAGGAGATGGAGACCCAGTACTTC.

This clonotype was seen a few times. The chain combines TRBV6-4 with TRBJ2-7; the D is unclear. V dropped 1 base and J dropped 3 bases, with 7 bases sitting between them. Per the germline V gene, CDR1 is MRHNA and CDR2 is SNTAGT. CDR3 length: 13 residues. The CDR3 reads CASSDFDGYEQYF. The CDR3 DNA sequence: TGTGCCAGCAGTGACTTCGACGGCTACGAGCAGTACTTC.

This chain uses TRBV6-1 with TRBJ2-1, with no clear D. CDR3 length: 13 residues. V was trimmed by 3 bases and J by 8 bases, leaving 11 bases between them. In germline, CDR1 is MNHNS, CDR2 SASEGT. CDR3 residues: CASSELGRYEQFF. The CDR3 DNA follows: TGTGCCAGCAGTGAGCTAGGAAGATATGAGCAGTTCTTC.

This clonotype was picked up a small number of times. This chain uses TRBV4-1 with TRBJ1-3, with D possibly being TRBD1 (5 bases). V dropped 4 bases and J dropped 0 bases, with 10 bases sitting between them. The CDR3 has 15 amino acids. Germline V gene lookup returns CDR1 MGHRA and CDR2 YSYEKL. The CDR3 loop is CASSPSGDSGNTIYF. The CDR3 bases are TGCGCCAGCAGCCCATCGGGGGACTCTGGAAACACCATATATTTT.

The chain employs TRBV5-6 and TRBJ2-7; no clear D gene. Per germline, CDR1 SGHDT and CDR2 YYEEEE. The CDR3 extends over 13 amino acids. CDR3 DNA: TGTGTCAGCAGCCCGGGTGGCTCCCACGAGCAGTACGTC. It codes for CVSSPGGSHEQYV.

J is TRBJ2-5 and V is TRBV7-9; 13 nucleotides agree with TRBD2. Germline V gene sequence: CDR1 SEHNR, CDR2 FQNEAQ (reference sequence). The CDR3 is 16 amino acids. The junction had 8 bases not matched to a gene; V was cut back by 5 bases and J by 5 bases. The DNA for the CDR3 is TGTGCCAGCAGCGCTGGGACTAGCGGGGTGAGGGAGACCCAGTACTTC. It yields the protein CASSAGTSGVRETQYF.

V is TRBV6-5 and J is TRBJ2-1; TRBD1 matches 8 bases. This CDR3 is built from 14 residues. CDR1 MNHEY and CDR2 SVGAGI come from the germline V gene. Trimming cost V 0 bases and J 8 bases; bases outside gene matches: 3. The CDR3 nucleotides are TGTGCCAGCAGTTACTCGAACAGGGGGGATGAGCAGTTCTTC. Translation: CASSYSNRGDEQFF.

This sequence joins TRBV6-1 and TRBJ2-2; possible D gene TRBD1, 6 bases. With 2 bases removed from V and 5 bases from J, the gap between germline ends came to 18 bases. This CDR3 spans 17 amino acids. The germline V gene has CDR1 MNHNS and CDR2 SASEGT. The CDR3: CASSERVIWGLTGELFF. DNA for the CDR3: TGTGCCAGCAGTGAAAGAGTCATCTGGGGGCTGACCGGGGAGCTGTTTTTT.

V usage is TRBV7-9 and J usage is TRBJ2-7; tentatively, D is TRBD1 (6 bases). The CDR3 totals 12 residues. The V gene's germline CDR1 is SEHNR and CDR2 FQNEAQ (reference sequence). V gave up 6 bases and J gave up 5 bases, with 11 bases separating them. Here the CDR3 reads CASSPDRHEQYF. CDR3 bases: TGTGCCAGCAGTCCCGACAGGCACGAGCAGTACTTC.

This clonotype was detected ten times or more. The CDR3 sequence is CASRPTGIESITEAFF. The CDR3 DNA follows: TGTGCCAGCAGACCAACAGGGATTGAAAGTATCACTGAAGCTTTCTTT. V is TRBV6-2 or TRBV6-3 and J is TRBJ1-1; D possibly corresponds to TRBD1 (6 bases). This CDR3 has 16 residues. CDR1 and CDR2 (germline): MNHEY, SVGEGT. The V and J ends lost 6 bases and 4 bases respectively, with 21 bases between them.

This clonotype was seen a handful of times. The chain employs TRBV6-5 and TRBJ1-3; 9 nucleotides line up with TRBD1. Losses at the gene ends were 0 bases for V and 4 bases for J; bases not matched to a gene: 13. This CDR3 has 19 residues. Germline V lookup: CDR1 MNHEY, CDR2 SVGAGI. The CDR3 DNA follows: TGTGCCAGCAGTTACTCGGCCGACGGCGGACAGGGGATCGGAAACACCATATATTTT. Protein: CASSYSADGGQGIGNTIYF.

This clonotype was found many times. The J gene is TRBJ2-5, the V gene TRBV7-6; D not resolved. The germline V gene has CDR1 SGHVS and CDR2 FNYEAQ. The CDR3 contains 15 residues. V dropped 1 base and J dropped 2 bases, with 11 bases sitting between them. CDR3 sequence: CASSLGVGRQETQYF. Written as DNA, the CDR3 is TGTGCCAGCAGCTTAGGGGTGGGTCGACAAGAGACCCAGTACTTC.

The sample holds a few counts of this clonotype. This sequence joins TRBV5-1 and TRBJ2-1, with D uncertain. There are 11 residues in the CDR3. Between the trimmed V and J ends, which lost 5 bases and 11 bases, there was a span of 11 bases. CDR1 is SGHRS, CDR2 YFSETQ, per germline. The CDR3 DNA reads as TGCGCCAGCAGTTGGACGGAACAGCAGTTCTTC. Residues: CASSWTEQQFF.

The chain recombines TRBV29-1 with TRBJ1-1; D gene unclear. The V gene lost 2 bases and the J gene lost 3 bases, with 7 bases spanning the gap. Germline V gene sequence: CDR1 SQVTM, CDR2 ANQGSEA. The CDR3 loop spans 12 amino acids. The CDR3 DNA is TGCAGCGTTGAACAGGACGACACTGAAGCTTTCTTT. Amino acids: CSVEQDDTEAFF.

Here the CDR3 reads CASRTRGAVPYNEQFF. Here the CDR3 DNA reads TGTGCCAGCAGAACGCGAGGGGCCGTTCCCTACAATGAGCAGTTCTTC. The V call is TRBV27, the J call TRBJ2-1; D is possibly TRBD1 or TRBD2 (5 bases each). The CDR3 extends over 16 amino acids. The germline V and J ends were trimmed by 6 bases and 2 bases, with 17 bases remaining between them. Germline V lookup: CDR1 MNHEY, CDR2 SMNVEV (reference sequence).

This clonotype came up once. V is TRBV7-9 and J is TRBJ2-7; tentatively, D is TRBD2 (5 bases). The CDR3 covers 15 residues. The ends were cut back, 5 bases at V and 4 bases at J, with 18 bases in the middle. The germline CDR1 and CDR2 sequences are SEHNR and FQNEAQ (reference sequence). CDR3 region: CASSTMDNGGYEQYF. CDR3 DNA sequence: TGTGCCAGCAGCACCATGGATAATGGCGGGTACGAGCAGTACTTC.

The chain recombines TRBV7-2 with TRBJ1-5, with D possibly matching TRBD1 (6 bases). The CDR3 covers 15 residues. V was cut by 6 bases and J by 9 bases, with 21 bases left in between. Germline V gene sequence: CDR1 SGHTA, CDR2 FQGNSA. The CDR3 sequence is CASRPRTDNKLPQHF. CDR3 nucleotides: TGTGCCAGCAGGCCCCGGACAGACAATAAACTGCCCCAGCATTTT.

This clonotype was detected many times. The chain links TRBV7-2 to TRBJ2-5; a possible D gene is TRBD1 (5 bases). This CDR3 contains 14 residues. The germline V gene has CDR1 SGHTA and CDR2 FQGNSA. V was trimmed by 8 bases and J by 0 bases, leaving 13 bases between them. CDR3 nucleotides: TGTGCCAGCCAGCAGGGAAGCGACCAAGAGACCCAGTACTTC. This sequence encodes CASQQGSDQETQYF.

The chain uses TRBV19 and TRBJ1-5, with a possible D match to TRBD1 (5 bases). The V gene's germline CDR1 is LNHDA and CDR2 SQIVND (reference sequence). The CDR3 runs 16 residues. Deletions cut 7 bases from V and 4 bases from J, with 20 bases between. The CDR3 region has the DNA TGTGCCAGTACCCGTACAGGACTCAACCTAAATCAGCCCCAGCATTTT. It encodes CASTRTGLNLNQPQHF.

The CDR3 loop is CASSLGQDLYGYTF. The CDR3, as DNA: TGTGCCAGCAGTTTGGGACAGGACCTCTATGGCTACACCTTC. This rearrangement joins TRBV12-3 or TRBV12-4 to TRBJ1-2; the match to TRBD1 covers 8 bases. This CDR3 has 14 amino acids. The J segment lost 4 bases and the V segment lost 3 bases, leaving 4 bases of the junction unmatched.

The chain carries TRBV7-6 and TRBJ1-6; D is perhaps TRBD1 (6 bases). From germline, CDR1 is SGHVS and CDR2 FNYEAQ. CDR3 length: 15 amino acids. V was cut by 1 base and J by 8 bases, with 12 bases left in between. Here the CDR3 DNA reads TGTGCCAGCAGCTTAGTGGAACAGGGAGATTCACCCCTCCACTTT. The encoded protein is CASSLVEQGDSPLHF.

This clonotype was recorded many times. The CDR3 sequence: CASSLGVVRGLKGDSYNEQFF. Here the CDR3 DNA reads TGTGCCAGCAGCTTAGGGGTAGTGCGGGGCTTAAAAGGGGACTCCTACAATGAGCAGTTCTTC. The chain is built from TRBV7-3 and TRBJ2-1; TRBD2 might be the D (6 bases). V was pared by 2 bases and J by 0 bases, with 26 bases between. The CDR3 length is 21 residues. The V gene's germline CDR1 is SGHTA and CDR2 FQGTGA.

This clonotype was recorded once. This may come from a read error, since a much larger clone is one base off. The chain recombines TRBV6-1 with TRBJ1-1; D perhaps matches TRBD1 (6 bases). Per the germline V gene, CDR1 is MNHNS and CDR2 is SASEGT. The CDR3 totals 14 residues. CDR3 residues: CANSGMGAKEEAFF. The CDR3 region has the DNA TGTGCCAACAGTGGAATGGGGGCGAAGGAAGAAGCTTTCTTT.

This chain links TRBV18 with TRBJ2-3, with no clear D. Trimming took 4 bases from V and 5 from J, leaving 7 bases between them. Germline CDR1 KGHSH, CDR2 LQKENI. The CDR3 is made up of 12 amino acids. CDR3 in amino acids: CASSREIDTQYF. CDR3 DNA sequence: TGTGCCAGCTCACGAGAGATAGATACGCAGTATTTT.

CDR3 in DNA: TGTGCCAGCAGTACGACTAGCGGGGGGAGTGAGCAGTTCTTC. This codes for CASSTTSGGSEQFF. This rearrangement joins TRBV27 to TRBJ2-1; 13 positions agree with TRBD2. The V gene end was trimmed by 5 bases and the J gene end by 9 bases; junction bases not matched to a gene: 4. The CDR3 totals 14 residues. Germline CDR1 MNHEY, CDR2 SMNVEV (reference sequence).

The chain is built from TRBV18 and TRBJ2-7; TRBD1 aligns across 7 bases. Germline assignment: CDR1 KGHSH and CDR2 LQKENI. The length of the CDR3 is 14 residues. V gave up 7 bases and J gave up 2 bases; unmatched junction bases: 8. The CDR3 DNA reads as TGTGCCAGCTTGCCGGGACAGCCAGCCTACGAGCAGTACTTC. Protein: CASLPGQPAYEQYF.

This chain connects TRBV5-5 to TRBJ1-4; the D is unclear. Trimming left V 3 bases short and J 6 bases short, with 15 bases between. This CDR3 spans 15 amino acids. Per the germline V gene, CDR1 is SGHKS and CDR2 is YYEKEE (reference sequence). The chain's CDR3 is CASSSLPGSDEKLFF. Written as DNA, the CDR3 is TGTGCCAGCAGCTCTTTGCCGGGTTCAGATGAAAAACTGTTTTTT.

The chain couples TRBV25-1 to TRBJ1-1; 8 positions match TRBD1. CDR1 and CDR2 from the germline V gene are MGHDK and SYGVNS. The ends lost 0 bases at V and 8 bases at J; junction bases unmatched: 11. The CDR3 is made up of 16 amino acids. The CDR3 coding sequence is TGTGCCAGCAGTGAATATAGCGGACAGGGCTTTTGGGAAGCTTTCTTT. It translates to CASSEYSGQGFWEAFF. Based on the CDR3 plus reference TRBV25-1 and TRBJ1-1, the full variable domain is EADIYQTPRYLVIGTGKKITLECSQTMGHDKMYWYQQDPGMELHLIHYSYGVNSTEKGDLSSESTVSRIRTEHFPLTLESARPSHTSQYLCASSEYSGQGFWEAFFGQGTRLTVV.

This clonotype has more than one count but fewer than ten. V usage is TRBV14 and J usage is TRBJ2-2, with D uncertain. Germline assignment: CDR1 SGHDN and CDR2 FVKESK. Trimming left V 2 bases short and J 7 bases short, with 8 bases between. CDR3 length: 13 residues. In DNA form, the CDR3 reads TGTGCCAGCAGCCAAAGGGCTGTCGGGGAGCTGTTTTTT. This sequence encodes CASSQRAVGELFF.